The entry below gives a single T cell receptor beta chain sequence along with its context. No antigen is known for it. The CDR3 is made up of 15 amino acids. CDR1 and CDR2 from the germline V gene are SGHTA and FQGTGA. The ends lost 4 bases at V and 4 bases at J; junction bases unmatched: 3. Time point noted: patch test 3, about 24 weeks after DPC sensitization. Treatment here: therapeutic diphenylcyclopropenone sensitization with weekly scalp DPC. Samples of blood were obtained prior to the application of each patch test. TCRdb fed the RACE reads into MiXCR, producing one record per CDR3 protein. Altogether under 200,000 distinct CDR3 sequences are present, roughly 26% being singletons, with the ten largest covering around 2.3%. This entry belongs to a study of human T cells and chemical hapten exposure. The study, taken as a whole, reports: Alopecia in all donors means immunity may differ from healthy individuals.

This clonotype originated in a woman aged 18-29 years with alopecia areata. Some clones in this sample may be carry-over from other donors' samples. The genes are TRBV7-3 and TRBJ2-3, with 12 nucleotides matching TRBD2. Material: whole blood, obtained in connection with sensitization to the hapten diphenylcyclopropenone (DPC). CDR3 residues: CASSSLAGGADTQYF. The CDR3 coding sequence is TGTGCCAGCAGCTCCCTAGCGGGGGGGGCAGATACGCAGTATTTT.